This T cell receptor (beta chain) is from a study of beta chain features in type 1 diabetes. The whole isolated RNA underwent reverse transcription, so sequencing captured expressed TCRB transcripts. Here immunoSEQ multiplex PCR was the method, and the copy in TCRdb shows in-frame clones only, minus some. The sample holds about 240,000 clones, 27% seen once. The sample consisted of central memory CD4+ T cells from blood. This receptor was taken from a young man in good health.

CDR3 bases: TGTGCCAGCTCACCAGGGACAGGGGGCACCGGCGAGCAGTACTTC. It codes for CASSPGTGGTGEQYF. The chain uses TRBV18 and TRBJ2-7; 12 bases are a match to TRBD1. V was pared by 2 bases and J by 6 bases, with 5 bases of the junction left unmatched. Germline lookup yields CDR1 KGHSH and CDR2 LQKENI. The CDR3 loop spans 15 amino acids.